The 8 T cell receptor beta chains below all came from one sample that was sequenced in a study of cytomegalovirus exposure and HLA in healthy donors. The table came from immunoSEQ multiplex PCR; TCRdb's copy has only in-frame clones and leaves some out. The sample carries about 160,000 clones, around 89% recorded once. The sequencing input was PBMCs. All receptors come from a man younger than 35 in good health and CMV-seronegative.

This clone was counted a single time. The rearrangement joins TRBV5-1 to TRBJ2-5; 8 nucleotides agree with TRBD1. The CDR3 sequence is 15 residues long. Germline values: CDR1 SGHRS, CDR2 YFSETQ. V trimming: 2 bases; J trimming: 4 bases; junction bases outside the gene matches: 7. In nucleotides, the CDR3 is TGCGCCAGCAGCTTCGGACAGGGTAAGGCAGAGACCCAGTACTTC. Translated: CASSFGQGKAETQYF.

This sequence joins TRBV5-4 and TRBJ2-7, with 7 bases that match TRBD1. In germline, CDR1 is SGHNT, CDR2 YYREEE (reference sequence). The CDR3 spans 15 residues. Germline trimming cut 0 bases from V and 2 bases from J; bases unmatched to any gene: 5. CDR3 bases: TGTGCCAGCAGCTTGGAGCAGGGGGTGGCCTACGAGCAGTACTTC. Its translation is CASSLEQGVAYEQYF.

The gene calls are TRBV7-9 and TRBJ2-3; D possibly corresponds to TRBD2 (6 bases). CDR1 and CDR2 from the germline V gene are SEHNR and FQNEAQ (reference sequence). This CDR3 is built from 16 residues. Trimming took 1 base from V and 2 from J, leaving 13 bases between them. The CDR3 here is CASSLGRDSDTDTQYF. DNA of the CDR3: TGTGCCAGCAGCTTAGGCCGGGACTCCGACACAGATACGCAGTATTTT.

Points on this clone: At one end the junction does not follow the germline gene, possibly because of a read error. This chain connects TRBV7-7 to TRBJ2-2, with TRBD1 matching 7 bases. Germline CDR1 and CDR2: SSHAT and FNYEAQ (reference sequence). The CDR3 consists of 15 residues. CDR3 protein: CASSLSDRATGELFF. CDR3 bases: TGTGCTAGCAGCTTATCAGACAGGGCCACCGGGGAGCTGTTTTTT. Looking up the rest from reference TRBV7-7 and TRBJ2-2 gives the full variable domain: GAGVSQSPRYKVTKRGQDVTLRCDPISSHATLYWYQQALGQGPEFLTYFNYEAQPDKSGLPSDRFSAERPEGSISTLTIQRTEQRDSAMYRCASSLSDRATGELFFGEGSRLTVL.

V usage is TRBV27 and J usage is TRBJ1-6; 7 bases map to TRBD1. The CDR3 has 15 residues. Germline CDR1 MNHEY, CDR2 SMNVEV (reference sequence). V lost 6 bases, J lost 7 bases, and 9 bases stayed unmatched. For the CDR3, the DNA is TGTGCCAGCAGCTCAATGGGACAGAGAAATTCACCCCTCCACTTT. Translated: CASSSMGQRNSPLHF.

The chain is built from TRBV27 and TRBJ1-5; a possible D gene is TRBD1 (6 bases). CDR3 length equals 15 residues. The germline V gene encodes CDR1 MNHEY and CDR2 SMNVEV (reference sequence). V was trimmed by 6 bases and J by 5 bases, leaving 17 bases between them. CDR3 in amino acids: CASSLKPTGYQPQHF. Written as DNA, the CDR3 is TGTGCCAGCAGCCTTAAACCAACAGGGTATCAGCCCCAGCATTTT.

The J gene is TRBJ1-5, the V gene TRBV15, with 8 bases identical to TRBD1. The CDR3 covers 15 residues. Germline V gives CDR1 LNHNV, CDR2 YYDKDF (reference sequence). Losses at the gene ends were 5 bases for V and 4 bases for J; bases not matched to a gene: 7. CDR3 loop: CATSGPWTGNQPQHF. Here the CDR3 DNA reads TGTGCCACCAGCGGGCCTTGGACAGGGAATCAGCCCCAGCATTTT.

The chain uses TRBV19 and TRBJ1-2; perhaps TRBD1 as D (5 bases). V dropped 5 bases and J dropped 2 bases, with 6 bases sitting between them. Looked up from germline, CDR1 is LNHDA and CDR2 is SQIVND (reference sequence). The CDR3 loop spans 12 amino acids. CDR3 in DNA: TGTGCCAGTAGTTACAGGAACTATGGCTACACCTTC. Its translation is CASSYRNYGYTF. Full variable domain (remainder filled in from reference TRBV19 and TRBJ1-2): DGGITQSPKYLFRKEGQNVTLSCEQNLNHDAMYWYRQDPGQGLRLIYYSQIVNDFQKGDIAEGYSVSREKKESFPLTVTSAQKNPTAFYLCASSYRNYGYTFGSGTRLTVV.